These 20 T cell receptor beta chains originate from one sample sequenced in a study of T-cell memory formation after mild COVID-19. MiXCR, applied by TCRdb to the 5' RACE reads, yields one record per CDR3 protein. The table records roughly 400,000 distinct CDR3 sequences, about 20% of them present only once. Source material: PBMCs or a T cell subset sorted from them (not recorded which). These receptor sequences come from a man younger than 35 who had mild COVID-19 (a few samples of this study predate the infection). Cell type and time point are not known.

This clonotype was counted a few times. This chain uses TRBV4-1 with TRBJ2-1; no definite D call. V was trimmed by 1 base and J by 4 bases, leaving 11 bases between them. The CDR3 has 15 residues. The germline V gene encodes CDR1 MGHRA and CDR2 YSYEKL. The CDR3 DNA is TGCGCCAGCAGCCAAGGCTGGTCGTCGTACAATGAGCAGTTCTTC. It specifies CASSQGWSSYNEQFF.

The chain combines TRBV21-1 with TRBJ2-7; the table's D call, TRBD1, was not checked against the DNA. TRBV21-1 is tagged as a pseudogene. The CDR3 runs to 15 residues. CDR3 residues: CASRGGQWGSYEQYV. CDR3 bases: TGTGCCAGCAGAGGGGGACAATGGGGCTCCTACGAGCAGTACGTC.

This clonotype was found a few times. V and J are TRBV7-9 and TRBJ2-7; 8 bases are a match to TRBD1. CDR1 is SEHNR, CDR2 FQNEAQ, per germline (reference sequence). The V gene end was trimmed by 5 bases and the J gene end by 2 bases; junction bases not matched to a gene: 20. The length of the CDR3 is 19 residues. The CDR3 reads CASSQTARTGLEDPYEQYF. Written as DNA, the CDR3 is TGTGCCAGCAGCCAAACCGCGAGGACAGGGCTCGAGGACCCCTACGAGCAGTACTTC. The full variable domain, rest sourced from reference TRBV7-9 and TRBJ2-7, is DTGVSQNPRHKITKRGQNVTFRCDPISEHNRLYWYRQTLGQGPEFLTYFQNEAQLEKSRLLSDRFSAERPKGSFSTLEIQRTEQGDSAMYLCASSQTARTGLEDPYEQYFGPGTRLTVT.

CDR3 protein: CASSSGTGGNGNTIYF. The CDR3 coding sequence is TGTGCCAGCAGCAGCGGGACAGGGGGCAATGGAAACACCATATATTTT. This chain joins TRBV11-1 and TRBJ1-3, with 12 bases that match TRBD1. V dropped 5 bases and J dropped 3; count of bases not matched to a gene: 5. Germline V CDR1 and CDR2: SGHAT, FQDESV (reference sequence). This CDR3 spans 16 amino acids.

This clonotype was counted at least ten times. The chain links TRBV19 to TRBJ2-4; no clear D gene. The CDR3 sequence is 14 residues long. Between the trimmed V and J ends, which lost 8 bases and 5 bases, there was a span of 16 bases. Germline values: CDR1 LNHDA, CDR2 SQIVND (reference sequence). The chain's CDR3 is CASRSRLKENIQYF. Here the CDR3 DNA reads TGTGCCAGTCGTAGCCGTTTGAAGGAAAACATTCAGTACTTC.

On this clonotype itself: A much larger clone differs by one base, so this may be a read error. The chain has TRBV5-1 and TRBJ1-2; tentative D call: TRBD1 (5 bases). CDR3 size: 13 residues. Germline V gene data show CDR1 as SGHRS and CDR2 as YFSETQ. V lost 3 bases and J 7 bases, leaving 13 bases between the germline ends. Here the CDR3 reads CASSYQGEGGYTF. The CDR3 bases are TGCGCCAGCAGCTACCAGGGAGAAGGTGGCTACACCTTC.

Points on this clonotype: A single base separates this from a much larger clone, so it may be a read error. The chain uses TRBV9 and TRBJ2-1; D is perhaps TRBD1 or TRBD2 (5 bases each). The CDR3 is made up of 13 amino acids. Germline CDR1 and CDR2: SGDLS and YYNGEE. V was trimmed by 3 bases and J by 5 bases, leaving 9 bases between them. CDR3 bases: TGTGCCAGCAGCGCCGGGACCCACAATGAGCAGTTCTTC. Its protein product is CASSAGTHNEQFF.

This chain connects TRBV10-3 to TRBJ2-1; 15 nucleotides align to TRBD2. The CDR3 contains 16 residues. V dropped 6 bases and J dropped 7; count of bases not matched to a gene: 7. The germline V gene encodes CDR1 ENHRY and CDR2 SYGVKD. For the CDR3, the DNA is TGTGCCATCAGCAGGACTAGCGGGGGGGCCCCTAATGAGCAGTTCTTC. The encoded protein is CAISRTSGGAPNEQFF.

This rearrangement joins TRBV4-3 to TRBJ2-2; 12 nucleotides line up with TRBD2. Trimming removed 2 bases from V and 3 bases from J; junction bases left unmatched: 4. Germline V CDR1 and CDR2: LGHNA, YSLEER. The CDR3 has 17 residues. As DNA, the CDR3 is TGCGCCAGCAGCCAAAGACTAGCGGGGGAGTACACCGGGGAGCTGTTTTTT. Amino acids: CASSQRLAGEYTGELFF.

This clonotype has only a few counts. The V gene is TRBV6-1, the J gene TRBJ2-3; 9 nucleotides agree with TRBD2. V was pared by 8 bases and J by 5 bases, with 8 bases of the junction left unmatched. Germline CDR1 reads MNHNS; CDR2 reads SASEGT. CDR3 length: 14 residues. CDR3 amino acids: CASLTSGVQDTQYF. CDR3 DNA: TGTGCCAGCCTGACTAGCGGTGTTCAAGATACGCAGTATTTT.

There are a few counts of this clonotype. The chain couples TRBV5-8 to TRBJ2-3; D is perhaps TRBD1 or TRBD2 (6 bases each). V lost 5 bases to trimming and J lost 0 bases, with 16 bases between them. CDR3 length: 16 amino acids. Looked up from germline, CDR1 is SGHTS and CDR2 is YDEGEE. CDR3 sequence (DNA): TGTGCCAGCAGAAAGGGGGGCTGGTCTAGCACAGATACGCAGTATTTT. This gives the protein CASRKGGWSSTDTQYF.

This chain connects TRBV5-6 to TRBJ2-7; D remains ambiguous. This CDR3 has 13 residues. Germline loops: CDR1 SGHDT, CDR2 YYEEEE. Deletions cut 2 bases from V and 0 bases from J, with 6 bases between. For the CDR3, the DNA is TGTGCCAGCAGCTTTGGAGACTCCTACGAGCAGTACTTC. This encodes CASSFGDSYEQYF. The whole variable domain, remainder taken from reference TRBV5-6 and TRBJ2-7, is DAGVTQSPTHLIKTRGQQVTLRCSPKSGHDTVSWYQQALGQGPQFIFQYYEEEERQRGNFPDRFSGHQFPNYSSELNVNALLLGDSALYLCASSFGDSYEQYFGPGTRLTVT.

This clonotype was seen only a few times. The chain employs TRBV7-9 and TRBJ2-3, with D possibly being TRBD1 (5 bases). The CDR3 is 13 amino acids. Germline V gives CDR1 SEHNR, CDR2 FQNEAQ (reference sequence). Trimming pared 5 bases from V and 4 bases from J, leaving 10 bases between. The CDR3 spells CASSAQGSDTQYF. CDR3 sequence (DNA): TGTGCCAGCAGCGCGCAGGGTTCAGATACGCAGTATTTT.

This chain connects TRBV4-3 to TRBJ1-5; the D is unclear. Germline values: CDR1 LGHNA, CDR2 YSLEER. This CDR3 contains 14 residues. Trimming removed 1 base from V and 9 bases from J, with 13 bases in between. CDR3 sequence reads: CASSQAVPSGPQHF. In DNA, the CDR3 is TGCGCCAGCAGCCAAGCTGTCCCCTCGGGGCCCCAGCATTTT.

This clonotype was seen only a few times. This chain links TRBV20-1 with TRBJ2-1; TRBD2 agrees at 10 bases. Germline V lookup: CDR1 DFQATT, CDR2 SNEGSKA (reference sequence). Trimming cost V 5 bases and J 2 bases; bases outside gene matches: 9. CDR3 length: 16 amino acids. The CDR3 loop reads CSAASGGAGAYNEQFF. CDR3 nucleotide sequence: TGCAGTGCTGCAAGCGGGGGGGCTGGTGCCTACAATGAGCAGTTCTTC.

This clonotype was seen ten or more times. This chain joins TRBV12-3 or TRBV12-4 and TRBJ2-5; D is unresolved. Trimming left V 3 bases short and J 5 bases short, with 4 bases between. The CDR3 sequence is 11 residues long. The CDR3, as DNA: TGTGCCAGCAGTTTTGGGGAGACCCAGTACTTC. Its protein is CASSFGETQYF.

The CDR3 protein is CASSLVLEQFF. The CDR3 DNA reads as TGTGCCAGCAGCTTAGTTCTTGAGCAGTTCTTC. The chain is built from TRBV7-2 and TRBJ2-1; D unresolved. The CDR3 loop spans 11 amino acids. Germline V gives CDR1 SGHTA, CDR2 FQGNSA. V lost 1 base to trimming and J lost 9 bases, with 4 bases between them.

The J gene is TRBJ1-2, the V gene TRBV7-2; D unclear. Per germline, CDR1 SGHTA and CDR2 FQGNSA. The CDR3 spans 17 residues. The V gene lost 6 bases and the J gene lost 1 base, with 21 bases spanning the gap. The CDR3 DNA reads as TGTGCCAGCAGTTATCACATGCTACCCACATATAACTATGGCTACACCTTC. Encoded protein: CASSYHMLPTYNYGYTF.

The J gene is TRBJ1-2, the V gene TRBV9; D ambiguous. The CDR3 is 15 residues long. Per germline, CDR1 SGDLS and CDR2 YYNGEE. Trimming stripped 0 bases from V and 1 base from J, with 10 bases between. CDR3: CASSVGFWVNYGYTF. In nucleotides, the CDR3 is TGTGCCAGCAGCGTAGGTTTTTGGGTTAACTATGGCTACACCTTC.

There are a few counts of this clonotype. The V and J genes are TRBV6-1 and TRBJ1-4; D uncertain. Per germline, CDR1 MNHNS and CDR2 SASEGT. V lost 3 bases, J lost 7 bases, and 3 bases lay in between. The CDR3 runs 11 residues. CDR3 amino acids: CASSETEKLFF. CDR3 in DNA: TGTGCCAGCAGTGAGACTGAAAAACTGTTTTTT.